This T cell receptor (beta chain) was identified during a study of control samples from healthy donors and cancer patients. Clones were sequenced by immunoSEQ multiplex PCR, and TCRdb holds only the in-frame ones, with some missing. The table has around 94,000 clones, about 85% seen once. V was clipped by 7 bases and J by 5 bases; unmatched bases: 3. CDR3 size: 11 residues. Germline CDR1 is SQVTM and CDR2 is ANQGSEA. The sequence derives from a woman in her forties or fifties in good health. The sample taken for sequencing was blood. The gene calls are TRBV29-1 and TRBJ1-2; 8 bases are a match to TRBD1. The CDR3 bases are TGCAGCGCTGGGACAGGTTATGGCTACACCTTC. Residues: CSAGTGYGYTF.